This TCR beta chain was captured in a study of cytomegalovirus exposure and HLA in healthy donors. Despite likely unrecorded immune exposures, the donors were nominally healthy at the time of sampling. The study's findings and limits: About 87% or about 30% of the time was how often most TCR beta V segments were productive, according to an earlier analysis. There were 164 TCR beta chains listed as cytomegalovirus-associated.

J lost 10 bases, V lost 6 bases, and 10 bases had no gene match. CDR1 and CDR2 from the germline V gene are MGHDK and SYGVNS. The CDR3 contains 14 residues. On this clone: Its antigen is as yet unknown.

The PCR was carried out with 60 Vbeta primers and 13 Jbeta primers. Produced via immunoSEQ multiplex PCR; TCRdb's table is partial and in-frame only. The data contain about 92,000 clones, about 85% of them seen just once; the ten biggest clones take up roughly 1.2%. The receptor comes from a girl under 10 years old in good health and CMV-seropositive. The chain links TRBV25-1 to TRBJ2-2; 8 bases are shared with TRBD2. The sample taken for sequencing was PBMCs. The CDR3 DNA sequence: TGTGCCAGCAGCCGCCGGGAGGGCCTGTCGGAGCTGTTTTTT. Translating it yields CASSRREGLSELFF.